A selection of T cell receptor beta chains follows, all from one sample in a study of T cell responses to AZD1222 COVID-19 vaccine. Clones were read by immunoSEQ multiplex PCR, and TCRdb kept only the in-frame ones, dropping some. In the table there are 130,000 or so clones, about 90% of which are singletons. The sample consisted of peripheral blood, taken on day 0 of AZD1222 vaccination. These receptors all come from an adult in good health. CDR3s include the opening cysteine and the closing phenylalanine or tryptophan. The D gene is left open where the match is weak. The size field is filled for only some rows; it gives once, few, many or a size class.

D gene: TRBD1
V gene: TRBV4-1
J gene: TRBJ2-7
clone size: few
CDR3 protein: CASSQDYRGLEQYF
CDR3 DNA: TGCGCCAGCAGCCAAGATTATAGGGGGCTTGAGCAGTACTTC

D gene: TRBD1
V gene: TRBV30
J gene: TRBJ2-2
clone size: once
CDR3 protein: CAWLQGARSGELFF
CDR3 DNA: TGTGCCTGGTTGCAGGGGGCTCGGTCCGGGGAGCTGTTTTTT

D gene: .
V gene: TRBV5-5
J gene: TRBJ1-2
clone size: .
CDR3 protein: CASSSVNLGVNYGYTF
CDR3 DNA: TGTGCCAGCAGCTCAGTCAATCTGGGGGTTAACTATGGCTACACCTTC

D gene: .
V gene: TRBV3-1/TRBV3-2
J gene: TRBJ2-6
clone size: .
CDR3 protein: CASSRRGANVLTF
CDR3 DNA: TGTGCCAGCAGCCGACGCGGGGCCAACGTCCTGACTTTC

D gene: .
V gene: TRBV28
J gene: TRBJ2-7
clone size: .
CDR3 protein: CASSPNSYEQYF
CDR3 DNA: TGTGCCAGCAGTCCCAACTCCTACGAGCAGTACTTC

D gene: .
V gene: TRBV24-1
J gene: TRBJ2-2
clone size: .
CDR3 protein: CATSVRSLAGELFF
CDR3 DNA: TGTGCCACCAGTGTAAGGTCTTTGGCCGGGGAGCTGTTTTTT

D gene: .
V gene: TRBV19
J gene: TRBJ1-2
clone size: .
CDR3 protein: CASSMAVGGYTF
CDR3 DNA: TGTGCCAGTAGTATGGCCGTCGGTGGCTACACCTTC

D gene: .
V gene: TRBV28
J gene: TRBJ1-6
clone size: .
CDR3 protein: CASRPATYNSPLHF
CDR3 DNA: TGTGCCAGCAGGCCAGCCACCTATAATTCACCCCTCCACTTT

D gene: TRBD2
V gene: TRBV14
J gene: TRBJ2-2
clone size: .
CDR3 protein: CASSRTSGTGELFF
CDR3 DNA: TGTGCCAGCAGCCGGACTAGCGGCACCGGGGAGCTGTTTTTT

D gene: .
V gene: TRBV3-1/TRBV3-2
J gene: TRBJ1-3
clone size: .
CDR3 protein: CASSQGGSGNTIYF
CDR3 DNA: TGTGCCAGCAGCCAAGGAGGGTCTGGAAACACCATATATTTT

D gene: .
V gene: TRBV19
J gene: TRBJ1-6
clone size: .
CDR3 protein: CASSIKQGSSYNSPLHF
CDR3 DNA: TGTGCCAGTAGTATAAAACAGGGAAGCTCCTATAATTCACCCCTCCACTTT

D gene: .
V gene: TRBV9
J gene: TRBJ2-2
clone size: once
CDR3 protein: CASSVAKTPFGELFF
CDR3 DNA: TGTGCCAGCAGCGTAGCTAAGACACCCTTCGGGGAGCTGTTTTTT

D gene: .
V gene: TRBV12-3/TRBV12-4
J gene: TRBJ2-1
clone size: .
CDR3 protein: CASSPLGNEQFF
CDR3 DNA: TGTGCCAGCAGCCCTCTAGGTAATGAGCAGTTCTTC

D gene: .
V gene: TRBV3-1/TRBV3-2
J gene: TRBJ1-2
clone size: .
CDR3 protein: CASSQAGRLYGYTF
CDR3 DNA: TGTGCCAGCAGCCAAGCGGGCAGGTTATATGGCTACACCTTC

D gene: TRBD2
V gene: TRBV27
J gene: TRBJ2-7
clone size: .
CDR3 protein: CASSNSLAVGSYEQYF
CDR3 DNA: TGTGCCAGCAGTAATTCACTAGCGGTCGGCTCCTACGAGCAGTACTTC

D gene: .
V gene: TRBV6-5
J gene: TRBJ1-1
clone size: .
CDR3 protein: CASSSTQSTEAFF
CDR3 DNA: TGTGCCAGCAGTTCGACACAGAGCACTGAAGCTTTCTTT

D gene: .
V gene: TRBV7-9
J gene: TRBJ1-4
clone size: .
CDR3 protein: CASSLESRDGLFF
CDR3 DNA: TGTGCCAGCAGCTTAGAATCCAGGGATGGACTGTTTTTT